This entry is about one T cell receptor (beta chain). V was clipped by 4 bases and J by 2 bases, with 18 bases between them. In germline, CDR1 is LGHNA, CDR2 YNFKEQ. CDR3 size: 16 residues. TCRdb called the RT-PCR reads again in MiXCR, with one record for every CDR3 protein. The sample has about 110,000 distinct CDR3 sequences, roughly 37% seen once. The entry originates in a study of patients and donors after allogeneic stem cell transplantation. The source material was blood, either unsorted or a sorted T cell fraction (not recorded which). This clonotype was obtained from a human donor who was either an allogeneic HSCT recipient or a stem cell or donor lymphocyte infusion donor (not recorded which). It is not recorded whose cells these are; they may come from a transplant donor. V gene TRBV4-2 combines with J gene TRBJ2-7; TRBD2 might be the D (5 bases). CDR3 coding DNA: TGTGCCAGCAGCCGAGTAACGTTAGCGCTGACCTACGAGCAGTACTTC. Amino acid sequence: CASSRVTLALTYEQYF.